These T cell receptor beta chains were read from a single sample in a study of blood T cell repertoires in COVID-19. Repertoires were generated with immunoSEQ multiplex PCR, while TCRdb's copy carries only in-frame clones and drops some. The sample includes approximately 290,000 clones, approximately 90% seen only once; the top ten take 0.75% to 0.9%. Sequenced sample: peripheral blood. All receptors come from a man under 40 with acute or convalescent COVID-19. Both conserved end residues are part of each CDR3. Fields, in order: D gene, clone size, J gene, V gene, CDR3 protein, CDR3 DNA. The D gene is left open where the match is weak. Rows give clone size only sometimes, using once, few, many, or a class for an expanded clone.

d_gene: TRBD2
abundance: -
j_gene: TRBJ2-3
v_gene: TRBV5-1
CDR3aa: CASSLEAGGPYTDTQYF
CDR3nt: TGCGCCAGCAGCTTGGAGGCGGGGGGCCCATACACAGATACGCAGTATTTT

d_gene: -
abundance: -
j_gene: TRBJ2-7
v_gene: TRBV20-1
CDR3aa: CSPRRGSEQYF
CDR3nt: TGCAGTCCGCGTCGGGGGAGCGAGCAGTACTTC

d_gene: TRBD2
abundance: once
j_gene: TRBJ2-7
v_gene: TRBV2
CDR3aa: CASSMLGLAGASEQYF
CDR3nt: TGTGCCAGCAGTATGTTGGGACTAGCGGGGGCCTCCGAGCAGTACTTC

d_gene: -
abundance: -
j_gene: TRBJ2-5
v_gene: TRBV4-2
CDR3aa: CASSQVGEETQYF
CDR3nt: TGTGCCAGCAGCCAAGTTGGGGAGGAGACCCAGTACTTC

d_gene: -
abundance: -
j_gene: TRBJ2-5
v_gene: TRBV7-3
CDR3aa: CASSLFGWAKETQYF
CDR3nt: TGTGCCAGCAGCTTATTCGGTTGGGCTAAGGAGACCCAGTACTTC

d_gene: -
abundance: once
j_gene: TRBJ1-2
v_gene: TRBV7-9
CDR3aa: CASSFPDPF
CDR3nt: TGTGCCAGCAGCTTCCCAGATCCATTC

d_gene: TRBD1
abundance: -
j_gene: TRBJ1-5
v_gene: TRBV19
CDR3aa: CASSIGTVQPQHF
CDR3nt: TGTGCCAGTAGTATCGGGACAGTACAGCCCCAGCATTTT

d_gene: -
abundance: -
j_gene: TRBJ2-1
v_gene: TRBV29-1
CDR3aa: CSAIGSGSYNEQFF
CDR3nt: TGCAGCGCGATCGGGTCGGGAAGCTACAATGAGCAGTTCTTC

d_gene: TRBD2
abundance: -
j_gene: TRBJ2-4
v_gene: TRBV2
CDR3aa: CASSEAPVSGRNIQYF
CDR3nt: TGTGCCAGCAGTGAAGCGCCGGTTAGCGGGAGAAACATTCAGTACTTC

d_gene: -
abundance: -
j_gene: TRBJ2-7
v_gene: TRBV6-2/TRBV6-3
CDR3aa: CASSYSAQGIDEQYF
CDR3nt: TGTGCCAGCAGTTACTCGGCTCAGGGTATCGACGAGCAGTACTTC

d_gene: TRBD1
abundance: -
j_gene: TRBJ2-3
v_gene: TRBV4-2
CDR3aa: CASSRGQGLSSTDTQYF
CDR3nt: TGTGCCAGCAGCCGAGGACAGGGGCTTTCTAGCACAGATACGCAGTATTTT

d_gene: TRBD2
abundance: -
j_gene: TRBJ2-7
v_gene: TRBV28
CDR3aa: CASSGTSGRFYEQYF
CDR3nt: TGTGCCAGCAGTGGGACTAGCGGGAGGTTCTACGAGCAGTACTTC

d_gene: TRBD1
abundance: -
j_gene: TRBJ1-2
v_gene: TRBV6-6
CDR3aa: CASSTTGDYGYTF
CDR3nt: TGTGCCAGCAGTACGACAGGGGACTATGGCTACACCTTC

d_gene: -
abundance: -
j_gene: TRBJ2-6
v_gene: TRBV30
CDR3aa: CAWSPPTGISGANVLTF
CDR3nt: TGTGCCTGGAGTCCGCCAACAGGAATCTCTGGGGCCAACGTCCTGACTTTC

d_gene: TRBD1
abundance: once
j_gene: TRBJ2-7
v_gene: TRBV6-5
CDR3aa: CATKSGTGDRQQYF
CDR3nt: TGTGCCACCAAATCGGGGACAGGCGACCGACAGCAGTACTTC

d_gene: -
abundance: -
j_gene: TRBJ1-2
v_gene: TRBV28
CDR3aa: CASSTGGYGYTF
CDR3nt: TGTGCCAGCTCCACCGGGGGCTATGGCTACACCTTC

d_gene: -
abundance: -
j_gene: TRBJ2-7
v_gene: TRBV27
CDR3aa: CASSLSSYEQYF
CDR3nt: TGTGCCAGCAGTTTGAGCTCCTACGAGCAGTACTTC

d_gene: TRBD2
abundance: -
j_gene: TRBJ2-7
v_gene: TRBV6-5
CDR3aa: CASNYLLAGGYEQYF
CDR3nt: TGTGCCAGCAACTACTTACTAGCGGGAGGGTACGAGCAGTACTTC

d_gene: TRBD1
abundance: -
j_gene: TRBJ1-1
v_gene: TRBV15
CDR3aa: CATSAEQGARVTEAFF
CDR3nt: TGTGCCACCAGCGCGGAGCAGGGGGCGCGGGTGACTGAAGCTTTCTTT

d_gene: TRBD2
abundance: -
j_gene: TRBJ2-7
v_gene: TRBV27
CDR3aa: CASSPTSGSPYEQYF
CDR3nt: TGTGCCAGCAGCCCTACTAGCGGGAGTCCCTACGAGCAGTACTTC

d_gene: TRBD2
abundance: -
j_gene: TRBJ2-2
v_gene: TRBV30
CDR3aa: CAWSVRTSYFGELFF
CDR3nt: TGTGCCTGGAGTGTTCGGACTAGCTACTTCGGGGAGCTGTTTTTT

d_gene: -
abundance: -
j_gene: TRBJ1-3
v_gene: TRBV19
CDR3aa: CASSARGISGNTIYF
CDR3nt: TGTGCCAGTAGTGCTAGGGGCATCTCTGGAAACACCATATATTTT

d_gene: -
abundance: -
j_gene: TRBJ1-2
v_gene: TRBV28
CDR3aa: CASSGMENSLYYGYTF
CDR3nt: TGTGCCAGCAGTGGTATGGAAAACAGTCTATACTATGGCTACACCTTC

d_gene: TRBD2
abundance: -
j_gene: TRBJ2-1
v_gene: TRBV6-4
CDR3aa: CASSLTSGADNEQFF
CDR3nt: TGTGCCAGCAGCCTTACTAGCGGGGCCGACAATGAGCAGTTCTTC

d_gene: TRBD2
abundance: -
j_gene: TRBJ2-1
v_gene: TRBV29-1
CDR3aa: CSVDKREGYNEQFF
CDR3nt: TGCAGCGTTGACAAGCGGGAAGGATACAATGAGCAGTTCTTC

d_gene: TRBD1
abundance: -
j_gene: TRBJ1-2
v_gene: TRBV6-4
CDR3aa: CASSDTLGTDVF
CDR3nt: TGTGCCAGCAGTGACACCCTCGGGACAGATGTTTTC

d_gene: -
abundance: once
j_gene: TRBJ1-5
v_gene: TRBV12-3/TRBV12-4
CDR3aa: CASSRGANQPQHF
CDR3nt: TGTGCCAGCAGTAGGGGTGCCAATCAGCCCCAGCATTTT

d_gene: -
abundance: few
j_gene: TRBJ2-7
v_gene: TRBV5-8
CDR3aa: CASSLVTGRGEQYF
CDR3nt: TGTGCCAGCAGCTTGGTTACAGGGAGGGGCGAGCAGTACTTC

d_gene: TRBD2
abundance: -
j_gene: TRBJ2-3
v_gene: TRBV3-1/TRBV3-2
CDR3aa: CASGRTSGSFDTQYF
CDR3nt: TGTGCCAGCGGCCGAACTAGCGGGAGCTTCGATACGCAGTATTTT

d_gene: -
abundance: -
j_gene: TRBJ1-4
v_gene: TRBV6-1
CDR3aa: CASSEARLGRGGKLFF
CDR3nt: TGTGCCAGCAGTGAAGCTCGCCTGGGAAGGGGAGGAAAACTGTTTTTT

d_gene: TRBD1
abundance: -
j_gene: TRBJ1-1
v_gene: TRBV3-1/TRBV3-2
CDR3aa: CASTPLSQGGRVSF
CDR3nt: TGTGCCAGCACCCCCCTTTCCCAAGGGGGCAGGGTCTCTTTT

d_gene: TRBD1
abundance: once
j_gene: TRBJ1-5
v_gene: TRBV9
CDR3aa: CASSEGQGINQPQHF
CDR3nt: TGTGCCAGCAGCGAGGGACAGGGCATCAATCAGCCCCAGCATTTT

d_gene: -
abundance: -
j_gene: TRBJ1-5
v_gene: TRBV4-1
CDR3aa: CASTSGNQPQHF
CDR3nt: TGCGCCAGCACGAGTGGTAATCAGCCCCAGCATTTT

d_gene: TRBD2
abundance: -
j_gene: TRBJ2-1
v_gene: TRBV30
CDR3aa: CAWSVRAGDWSYNEQFF
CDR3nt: TGTGCCTGGAGTGTAAGAGCGGGAGATTGGTCCTACAATGAGCAGTTCTTC

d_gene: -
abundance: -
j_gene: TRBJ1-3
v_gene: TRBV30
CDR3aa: CAWSPLSGNTIYF
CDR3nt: TGTGCCTGGAGCCCACTGTCTGGAAACACCATATATTTT

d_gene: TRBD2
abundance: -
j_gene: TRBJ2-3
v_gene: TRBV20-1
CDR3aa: CSASRTSGRTDTQYF
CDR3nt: TGCAGTGCTAGTCGCACTAGCGGGAGGACAGATACGCAGTATTTT

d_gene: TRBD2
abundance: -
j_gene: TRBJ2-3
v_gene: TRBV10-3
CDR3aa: CAIKGEGTQYF
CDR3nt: TGTGCCATCAAAGGGGAGGGTACGCAGTATTTT

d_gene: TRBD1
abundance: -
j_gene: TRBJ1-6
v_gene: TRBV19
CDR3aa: CASRGTGYNSPLHF
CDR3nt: TGTGCCAGTAGAGGGACAGGGTATAATTCACCCCTCCACTTT

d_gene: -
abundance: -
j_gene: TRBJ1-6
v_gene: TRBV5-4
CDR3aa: CASSLEGGRSPLHF
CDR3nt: TGTGCCAGCAGCTTGGAGGGGGGGCGATCACCCCTCCACTTT

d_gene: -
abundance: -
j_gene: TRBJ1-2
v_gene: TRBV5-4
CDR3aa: CASSPDKLFYGYTF
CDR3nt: TGTGCCAGCAGCCCCGATAAACTATTCTATGGCTACACCTTC

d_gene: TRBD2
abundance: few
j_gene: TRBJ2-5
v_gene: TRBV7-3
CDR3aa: CASSSGLAEQETQYF
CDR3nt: TGTGCCAGCAGCTCGGGACTAGCGGAGCAAGAGACCCAGTACTTC

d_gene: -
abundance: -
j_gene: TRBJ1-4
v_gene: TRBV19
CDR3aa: CASSLPSKGGEKLFF
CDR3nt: TGTGCCAGTAGTTTACCCTCGAAAGGGGGTGAAAAACTGTTTTTT

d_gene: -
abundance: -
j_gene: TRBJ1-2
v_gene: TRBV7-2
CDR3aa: CASSYAGRGGYTF
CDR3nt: TGTGCCAGCAGCTACGCCGGCAGGGGTGGCTACACCTTC

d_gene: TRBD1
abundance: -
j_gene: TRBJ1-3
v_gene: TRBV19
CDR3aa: CASSITGGTGNTIYF
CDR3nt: TGTGCCAGTAGTATCACAGGGGGCACGGGAAACACCATATATTTT

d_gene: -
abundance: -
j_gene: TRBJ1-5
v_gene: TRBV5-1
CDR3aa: CASSLTPDQPQHF
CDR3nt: TGCGCCAGCAGCTTGACACCCGATCAGCCCCAGCATTTT

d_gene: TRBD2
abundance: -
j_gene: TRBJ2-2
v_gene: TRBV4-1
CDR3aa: CASSGLGLGRTGELFF
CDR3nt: TGCGCCAGCAGCGGTTTGGGACTAGGGCGCACCGGGGAGCTGTTTTTT

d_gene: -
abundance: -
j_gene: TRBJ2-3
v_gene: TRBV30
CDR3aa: CAWSFHNGDTQYF
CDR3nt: TGTGCCTGGAGTTTTCATAACGGTGATACGCAGTATTTT

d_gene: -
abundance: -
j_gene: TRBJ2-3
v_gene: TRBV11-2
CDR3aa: CASSRDMHTDTQYF
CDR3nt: TGTGCCAGCAGTCGGGACATGCACACAGATACGCAGTATTTT

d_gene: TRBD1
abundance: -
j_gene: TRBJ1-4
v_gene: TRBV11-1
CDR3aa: CASSARRTGAEKLFF
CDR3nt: TGTGCCAGCAGCGCCCGTCGGACAGGGGCTGAAAAACTGTTTTTT